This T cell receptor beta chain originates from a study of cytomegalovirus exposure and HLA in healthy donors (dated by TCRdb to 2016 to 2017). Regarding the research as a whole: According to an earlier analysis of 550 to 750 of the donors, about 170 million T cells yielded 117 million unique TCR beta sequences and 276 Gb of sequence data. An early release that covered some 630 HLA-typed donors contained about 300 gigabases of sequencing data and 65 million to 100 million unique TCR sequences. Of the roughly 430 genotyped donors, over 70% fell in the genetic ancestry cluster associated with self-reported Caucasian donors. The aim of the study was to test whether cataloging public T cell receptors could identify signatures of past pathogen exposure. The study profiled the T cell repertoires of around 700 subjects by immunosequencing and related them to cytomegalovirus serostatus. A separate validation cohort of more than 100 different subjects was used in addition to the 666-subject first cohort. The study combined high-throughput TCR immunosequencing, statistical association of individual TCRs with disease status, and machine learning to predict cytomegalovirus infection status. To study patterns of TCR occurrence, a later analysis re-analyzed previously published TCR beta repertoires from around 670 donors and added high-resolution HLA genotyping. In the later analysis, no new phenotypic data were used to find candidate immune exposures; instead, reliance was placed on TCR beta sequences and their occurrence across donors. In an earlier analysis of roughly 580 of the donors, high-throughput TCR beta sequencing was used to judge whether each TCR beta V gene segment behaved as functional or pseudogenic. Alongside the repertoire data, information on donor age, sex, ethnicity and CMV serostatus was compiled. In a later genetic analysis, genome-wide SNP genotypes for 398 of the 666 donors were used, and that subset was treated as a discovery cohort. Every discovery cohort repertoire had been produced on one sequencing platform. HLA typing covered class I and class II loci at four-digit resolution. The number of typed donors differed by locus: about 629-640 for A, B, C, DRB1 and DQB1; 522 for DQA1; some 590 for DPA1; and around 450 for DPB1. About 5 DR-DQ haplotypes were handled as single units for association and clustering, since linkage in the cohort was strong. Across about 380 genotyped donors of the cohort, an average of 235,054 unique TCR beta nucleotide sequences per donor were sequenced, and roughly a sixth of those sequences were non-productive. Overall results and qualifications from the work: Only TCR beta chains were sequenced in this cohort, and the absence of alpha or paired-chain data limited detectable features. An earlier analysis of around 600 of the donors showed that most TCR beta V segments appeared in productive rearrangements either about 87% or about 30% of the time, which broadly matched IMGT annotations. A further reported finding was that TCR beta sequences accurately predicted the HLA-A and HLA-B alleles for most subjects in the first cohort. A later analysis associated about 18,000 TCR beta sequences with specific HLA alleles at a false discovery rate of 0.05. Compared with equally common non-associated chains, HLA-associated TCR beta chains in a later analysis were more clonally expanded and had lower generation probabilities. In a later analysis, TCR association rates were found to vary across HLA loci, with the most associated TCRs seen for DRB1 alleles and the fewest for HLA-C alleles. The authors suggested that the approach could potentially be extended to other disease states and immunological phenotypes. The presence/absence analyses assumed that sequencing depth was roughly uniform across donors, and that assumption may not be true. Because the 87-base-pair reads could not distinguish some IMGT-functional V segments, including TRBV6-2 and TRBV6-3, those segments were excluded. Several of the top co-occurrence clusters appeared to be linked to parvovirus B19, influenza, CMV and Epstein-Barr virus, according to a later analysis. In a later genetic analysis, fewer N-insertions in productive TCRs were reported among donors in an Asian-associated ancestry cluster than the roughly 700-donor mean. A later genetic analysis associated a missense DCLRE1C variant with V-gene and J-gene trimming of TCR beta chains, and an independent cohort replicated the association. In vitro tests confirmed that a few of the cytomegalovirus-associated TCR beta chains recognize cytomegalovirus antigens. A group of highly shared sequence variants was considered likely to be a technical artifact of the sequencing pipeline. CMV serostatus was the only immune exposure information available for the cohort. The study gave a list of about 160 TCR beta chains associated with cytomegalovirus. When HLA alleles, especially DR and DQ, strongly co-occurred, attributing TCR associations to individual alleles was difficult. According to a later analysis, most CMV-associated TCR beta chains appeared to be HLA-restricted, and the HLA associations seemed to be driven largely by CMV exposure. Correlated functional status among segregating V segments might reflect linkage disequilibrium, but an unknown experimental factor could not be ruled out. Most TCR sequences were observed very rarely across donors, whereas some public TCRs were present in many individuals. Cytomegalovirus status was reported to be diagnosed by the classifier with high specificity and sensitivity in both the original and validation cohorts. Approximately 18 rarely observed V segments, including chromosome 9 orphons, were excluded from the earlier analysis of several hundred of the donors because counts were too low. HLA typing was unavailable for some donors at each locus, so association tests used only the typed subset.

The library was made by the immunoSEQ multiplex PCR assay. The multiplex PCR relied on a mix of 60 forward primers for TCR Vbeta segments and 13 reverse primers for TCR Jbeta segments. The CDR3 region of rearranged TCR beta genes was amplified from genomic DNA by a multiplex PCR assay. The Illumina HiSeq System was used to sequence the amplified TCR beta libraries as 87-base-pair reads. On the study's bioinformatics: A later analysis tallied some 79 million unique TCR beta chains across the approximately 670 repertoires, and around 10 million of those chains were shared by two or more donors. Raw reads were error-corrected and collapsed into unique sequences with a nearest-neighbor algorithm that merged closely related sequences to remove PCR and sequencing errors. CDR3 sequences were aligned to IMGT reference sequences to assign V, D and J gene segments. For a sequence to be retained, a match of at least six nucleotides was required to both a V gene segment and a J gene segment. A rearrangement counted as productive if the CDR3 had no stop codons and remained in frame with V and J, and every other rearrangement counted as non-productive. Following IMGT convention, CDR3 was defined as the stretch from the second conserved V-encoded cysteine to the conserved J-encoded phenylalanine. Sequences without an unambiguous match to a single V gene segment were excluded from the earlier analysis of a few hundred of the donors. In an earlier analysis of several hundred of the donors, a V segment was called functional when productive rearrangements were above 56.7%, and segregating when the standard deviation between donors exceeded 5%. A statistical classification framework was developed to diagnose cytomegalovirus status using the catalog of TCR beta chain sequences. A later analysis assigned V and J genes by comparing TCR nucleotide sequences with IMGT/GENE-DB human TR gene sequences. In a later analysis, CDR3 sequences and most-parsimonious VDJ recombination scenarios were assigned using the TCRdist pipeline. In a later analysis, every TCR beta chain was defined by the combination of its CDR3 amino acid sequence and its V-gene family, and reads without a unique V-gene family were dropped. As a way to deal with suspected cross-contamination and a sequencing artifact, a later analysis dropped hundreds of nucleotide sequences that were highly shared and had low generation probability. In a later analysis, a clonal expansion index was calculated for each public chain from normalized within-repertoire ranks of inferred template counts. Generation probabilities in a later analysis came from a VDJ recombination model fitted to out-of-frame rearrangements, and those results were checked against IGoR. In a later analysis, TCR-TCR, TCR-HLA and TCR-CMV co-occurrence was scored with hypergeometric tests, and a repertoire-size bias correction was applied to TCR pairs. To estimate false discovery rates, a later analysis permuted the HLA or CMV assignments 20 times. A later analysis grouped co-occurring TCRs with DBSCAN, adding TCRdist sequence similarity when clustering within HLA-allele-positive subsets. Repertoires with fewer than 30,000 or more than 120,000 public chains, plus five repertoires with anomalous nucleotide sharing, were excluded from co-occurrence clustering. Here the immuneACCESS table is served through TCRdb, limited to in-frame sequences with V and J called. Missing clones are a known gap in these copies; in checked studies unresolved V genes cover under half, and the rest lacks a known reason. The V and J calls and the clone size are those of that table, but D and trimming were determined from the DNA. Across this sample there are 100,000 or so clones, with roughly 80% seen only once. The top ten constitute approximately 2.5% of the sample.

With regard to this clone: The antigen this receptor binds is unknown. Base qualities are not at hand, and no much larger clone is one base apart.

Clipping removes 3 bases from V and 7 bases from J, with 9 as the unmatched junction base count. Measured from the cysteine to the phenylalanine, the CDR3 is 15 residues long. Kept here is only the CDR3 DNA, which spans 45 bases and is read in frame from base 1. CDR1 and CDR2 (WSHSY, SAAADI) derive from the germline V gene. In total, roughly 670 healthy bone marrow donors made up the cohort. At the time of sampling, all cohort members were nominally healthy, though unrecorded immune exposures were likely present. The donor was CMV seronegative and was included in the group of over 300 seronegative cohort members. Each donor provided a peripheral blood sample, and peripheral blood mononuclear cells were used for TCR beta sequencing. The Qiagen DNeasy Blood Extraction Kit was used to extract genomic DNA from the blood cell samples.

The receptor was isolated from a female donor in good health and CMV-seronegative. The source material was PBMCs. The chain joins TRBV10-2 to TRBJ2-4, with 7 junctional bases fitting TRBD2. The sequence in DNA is TGCGCCAGCAGTGACCCCGGACTAGTCGGTAACATTCAGTACTTC. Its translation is CASSDPGLVGNIQYF.